Below are 10 T cell receptor beta chains sequenced from a single sample in a study of neurological immune-mediated disorders. Indicated time point: longitudinal time-point 1 (baseline). TCRdb reprocessed the 5' RACE reads via MiXCR and lists one record per CDR3 protein. Here the sample spans approximately 70,000 distinct CDR3 sequences, roughly 10% being singletons. Sequenced material: PBMCs. The receptors originated from a man between 25 and 39 years old in good health.

This clonotype was counted many times. The chain has TRBV5-1 and TRBJ2-1, with 13 nucleotides matching TRBD2. V shed 4 bases, J shed 0 bases, and the junction held 16 bases outside the gene matches. Per germline, CDR1 SGHRS and CDR2 YFSETQ. The CDR3 is 21 amino acids. The CDR3: CASSLGDRLAGGASSYNEQFF. CDR3 DNA sequence: TGCGCCAGCAGCCTGGGGGACAGACTAGCGGGAGGAGCTAGCTCCTACAATGAGCAGTTCTTC.

The table lists this clonotype with many counts. The J gene is TRBJ2-1, the V gene TRBV7-6; 9 bases are shared with TRBD2. Germline CDR1 and CDR2: SGHVS and FNYEAQ. CDR3 length: 15 residues. V lost 2 bases and J lost 5; bases outside the gene matches: 4. Here the CDR3 DNA reads TGTGCCAGCAGCTTACTAGCGGGACAAGACAATGAGCAGTTCTTC. This encodes CASSLLAGQDNEQFF.

This clonotype was observed many times. The chain employs TRBV5-1 and TRBJ2-3, with D unresolved. The germline V gene encodes CDR1 SGHRS and CDR2 YFSETQ. The CDR3 has 15 residues. Trimming shortened V by 5 bases and J by 3 bases, and 16 bases separated the two germline ends. CDR3 sequence (DNA): TGCGCCAGCAGTCATGGGTTAGAGATAACAGATACGCAGTATTTT. Translated, it gives CASSHGLEITDTQYF.

This clonotype was seen ten or more times. The chain is built from TRBV4-1 and TRBJ2-1; 9 bases are a match to TRBD2. V shed 5 bases and J 3 bases; nucleotides not matched to a gene: 5. Per germline, CDR1 MGHRA and CDR2 YSYEKL. The CDR3 is 15 amino acids. In DNA, the CDR3 is TGCGCCAGCAGCATTAGCGGGAGTGGCTACAATGAGCAGTTCTTC. Its translation is CASSISGSGYNEQFF.

This clonotype was detected ten times or more. The V gene is TRBV12-3 or TRBV12-4, the J gene TRBJ2-7; D tentatively fits TRBD1 or TRBD2 (5 bases each). There are 12 residues in the CDR3. V shed 3 bases and J shed 7 bases, with 10 bases lying between them. The CDR3 loop is CASSLGPGEQYF. The CDR3 coding sequence is TGTGCCAGCAGTTTGGGACCGGGAGAGCAGTACTTC.

This clonotype was observed many times. V usage is TRBV12-3 or TRBV12-4 and J usage is TRBJ2-2; TRBD2 is a possible D gene (6 bases). The CDR3 is made up of 17 amino acids. The V and J ends lost 8 bases and 6 bases respectively, with 25 bases between them. The CDR3 protein is CASSWGVEGPGSGELFF. Written as DNA, the CDR3 is TGTGCCAGCTCCTGGGGGGTGGAGGGCCCGGGGTCCGGGGAGCTGTTTTTT.

This chain connects TRBV19 to TRBJ2-2, with a tentative D call TRBD1 (6 bases). Germline V gene data show CDR1 as LNHDA and CDR2 as SQIVND (reference sequence). CDR3 length: 14 residues. The ends were cut back, 8 bases at V and 7 bases at J, with 17 bases in the middle. The CDR3 region has the DNA TGTGCCAGTCATTTTAACCCCAGGGGCGGGGAGCTGTTTTTT. Translating it yields CASHFNPRGGELFF.

This clonotype was picked up many times. The chain joins TRBV6-2 or TRBV6-3 to TRBJ2-2, with D possibly being TRBD2 (5 bases). The CDR3 extends over 14 amino acids. CDR1 is MNHEY and CDR2 is SVGEGT in the germline V gene. Trimming took 5 bases from V and 3 from J, leaving 10 bases between them. The CDR3 protein is CASSRAEYTGELFF. The CDR3 region has the DNA TGTGCCAGCAGTAGAGCGGAGTACACCGGGGAGCTGTTTTTT.

The sample holds many counts of this clonotype. The rearrangement joins TRBV27 to TRBJ2-3; perhaps TRBD2 as D (5 bases). V shed 5 bases and J shed 1 base, with 13 bases lying between them. The CDR3 has 15 residues. CDR1 is MNHEY, CDR2 SMNVEV, per germline (reference sequence). The CDR3 DNA sequence: TGTGCCAGCAGTCCCCGAGGTAGCGGCACAGATACGCAGTATTTT. This sequence encodes CASSPRGSGTDTQYF.

Ten or more counts support this clonotype. The V and J genes are TRBV6-5 and TRBJ2-3; a weak D match, TRBD2 (6 bases). This CDR3 is built from 13 residues. CDR1 and CDR2 from the germline V gene are MNHEY and SVGAGI. Trimming took 7 bases from V and 4 from J, leaving 12 bases between them. The CDR3 sequence: CASNPGDSDTQYF. CDR3 DNA sequence: TGTGCCAGCAATCCGGGAGACTCAGATACGCAGTATTTT.